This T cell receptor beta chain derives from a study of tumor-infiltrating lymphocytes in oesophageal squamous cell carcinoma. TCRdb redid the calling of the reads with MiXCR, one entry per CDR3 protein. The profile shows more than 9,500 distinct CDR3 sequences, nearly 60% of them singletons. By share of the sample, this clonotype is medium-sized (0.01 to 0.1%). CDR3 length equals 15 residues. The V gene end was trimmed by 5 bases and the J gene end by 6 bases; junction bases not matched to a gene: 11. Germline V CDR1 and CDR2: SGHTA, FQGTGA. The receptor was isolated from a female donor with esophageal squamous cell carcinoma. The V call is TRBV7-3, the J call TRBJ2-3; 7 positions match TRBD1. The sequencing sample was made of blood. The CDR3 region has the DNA TGTGCCAGCAGCCACTCGACAGGGAGATTGGATACGCAGTATTTT. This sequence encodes CASSHSTGRLDTQYF.